The clone carrying this T cell receptor (beta chain) was found many times. Its target is unknown. Trimming left V 2 bases short and J 1 base short, with 15 bases between. CDR1 and CDR2 from the germline V gene are SQVTM and ANQGSEA. This CDR3 contains 16 residues. The data are from a study of T cell repertoires in cytomegalovirus infection. Study details: CMV epitopes used comprised recently identified HLA-C-restricted ones and well-studied HLA-B-restricted ones. Indications came from public TCR beta signatures; they pointed to CMV infection and to a matching HLA type.

Whole-study findings and limits: Summed frequency of public TCR beta families distinguished CMV carriers with the relevant HLA. In two of eight donors, the top clonotype was HLA-C-restricted CMV-specific.

TCRdb re-derived calls from the reads in MiXCR, one entry per CDR3 protein. Altogether about 180,000 distinct CDR3 sequences are present, about a fifth being singletons, with the ten largest covering 20% to 30%. Sample: CD8+ T cells from cultured PBMCs, taken from culture after CMV antigen stimulation. The chain carries TRBV29-1 and TRBJ2-1, with D perhaps TRBD2 (6 bases). This TCR derives from a human donor in good health (CMV status not recorded). Some clones in this sample may be carry-over from other donors' samples. CDR3 sequence reads: CSVESAGRRSYNEQFF. The CDR3 nucleotides are TGCAGCGTTGAATCGGCAGGGAGGAGGTCCTACAATGAGCAGTTCTTC.